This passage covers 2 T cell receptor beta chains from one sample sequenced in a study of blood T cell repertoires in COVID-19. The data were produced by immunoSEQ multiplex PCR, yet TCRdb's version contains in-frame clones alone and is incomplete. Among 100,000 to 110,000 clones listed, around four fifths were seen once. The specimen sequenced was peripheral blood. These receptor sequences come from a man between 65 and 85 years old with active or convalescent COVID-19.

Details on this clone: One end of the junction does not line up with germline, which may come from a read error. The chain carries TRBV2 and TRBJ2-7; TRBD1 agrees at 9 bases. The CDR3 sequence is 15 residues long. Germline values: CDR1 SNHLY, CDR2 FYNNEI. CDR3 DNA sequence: TGTGCCACCAGTCCCGGGACAGGGTCGGACTACGAGCAGTACTTC. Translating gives CATSPGTGSDYEQYF. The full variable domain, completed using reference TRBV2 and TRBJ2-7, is EPEVTQTPSHQVTQMGQEVILRCVPISNHLYFYWYRQILGQKVEFLVSFYNNEISEKSEIFDDQFSVERPDGSNFTLKIRSTKLEDSAMYFCATSPGTGSDYEQYFGPGTRLTVT.

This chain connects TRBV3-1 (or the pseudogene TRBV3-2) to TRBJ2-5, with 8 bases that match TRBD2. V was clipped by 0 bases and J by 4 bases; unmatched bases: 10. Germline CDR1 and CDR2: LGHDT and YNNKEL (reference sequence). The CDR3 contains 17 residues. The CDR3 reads CASSQDWGGGLGETQYF. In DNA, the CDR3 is TGTGCCAGCAGCCAAGATTGGGGTGGGGGACTAGGAGAGACCCAGTACTTC.